These 24 T cell receptor beta chains originate from one sample sequenced in a study of T cells in Graves' hyperthyroidism and ophthalmopathy. Using RNA transcripts as the source, TCR beta CDR3 regions were amplified. The HTBI primer set was used in a first-round RT-PCR of the TCR CDR3. TCRdb fed the multiplex PCR reads into MiXCR, producing one record per CDR3 protein. The table records fewer than 650,000 distinct CDR3 sequences, over 35% of them present only once. Sequenced input: peripheral blood or thyroid tissue (not recorded which). These receptors were collected from an adult woman with Graves' disease, either hyperthyroidism or ophthalmopathy (not recorded which).

To note about this clonotype: Given the absence of the conserved phenylalanine or tryptophan at the CDR3 end, a read error is likely. The DNA is left out, because the CDR3 cannot be placed on it with certainty; the CDR3 is given as TCRdb lists it. This sequence joins TRBV10-3 and TRBJ1-2. The germline CDR1 and CDR2 sequences are ENHRY and SYGVKD. The CDR3 numbers 9 amino acids, ends counted. This CDR3 reads CAISELGTS.

This clonotype was detected only once. V usage is TRBV20-1 and J usage is TRBJ1-2, with D possibly being TRBD1 (5 bases). The CDR3 spans 12 residues. Germline V CDR1 and CDR2: DFQATT, SNEGSKA (reference sequence). The CDR3: CSVTGGAAGYTF. Here the CDR3 DNA reads TGCAGCGTTACAGGAGGAGCGGCGGGCTACACCTTC.

At least ten counts were recorded for this clonotype. The chain carries TRBV20-1 and TRBJ1-3; 10 bases fit TRBD1. CDR1 DFQATT and CDR2 SNEGSKA come from the germline V gene (reference sequence). The CDR3 contains 15 residues. The V and J ends lost 2 bases and 4 bases, in that order; junction bases with no gene match: 5. CDR3 in DNA: TGCAGTGCTAGACCTTCGACAGGGGGCGGAAACACCATATATTTT. It translates to CSARPSTGGGNTIYF.

The CDR3 loop is CASSHRDRGRAFF. The CDR3 nucleotides read TGTGCCAGCAGTCACCGGGACAGGGGGCGGGCTTTCTTT. The V gene is TRBV7-9, the J gene TRBJ1-1; 12 nucleotides line up with TRBD1. This CDR3 has 13 residues. The V segment lost 6 bases and the J segment 11 bases; nucleotides outside the gene matches: 7. Germline CDR1 reads SEHNR; CDR2 reads FQNEAQ (reference sequence). The full variable domain, rest sourced from reference TRBV7-9 and TRBJ1-1, is DTGVSQNPRHKITKRGQNVTFRCDPISEHNRLYWYRQTLGQGPEFLTYFQNEAQLEKSRLLSDRFSAERPKGSFSTLEIQRTEQGDSAMYLCASSHRDRGRAFFGQGTRLTVV.

This clonotype showed up just a few times. The rearrangement links TRBV24-1 to TRBJ1-2, with a weak D call TRBD1 (5 bases). The V end lost 1 base, the J end lost 6 bases, and 11 bases lay between the germline ends. The V gene's germline CDR1 is KGHDR and CDR2 SFDVKD. The CDR3 is made up of 14 amino acids. As DNA, the CDR3 is TGTGCCACCAGTGATTTCCACAGGAGGGATGGCTACACCTTC. It specifies CATSDFHRRDGYTF.

This clonotype was seen once. The chain is built from TRBV29-1 and TRBJ2-3; 12 nucleotides agree with TRBD2. V trimming: 4 bases; J trimming: 4 bases; junction bases outside the gene matches: 6. Looked up from germline, CDR1 is SQVTM and CDR2 is ANQGSEA. This CDR3 region has 15 residues. The CDR3 protein is CSVGRLAGVPDTQYF. The CDR3, as DNA: TGCAGCGTTGGTAGACTAGCGGGAGTTCCAGATACGCAGTATTTT.

This clonotype was detected only a few times. This chain uses TRBV7-2 with TRBJ2-7; D uncertain. Looked up from germline, CDR1 is SGHTA and CDR2 is FQGNSA. With 5 bases removed from V and 0 bases from J, the gap between germline ends came to 14 bases. This CDR3 has 15 amino acids. The CDR3 here is CASSTDGPYSYEQYF. CDR3 DNA: TGTGCCAGCAGCACGGACGGACCTTACTCCTACGAGCAGTACTTC.

The chain has TRBV2 and TRBJ1-4; D remains ambiguous. V was cut by 5 bases and J by 0 bases, with 10 bases left in between. This CDR3 contains 15 residues. Per the germline V gene, CDR1 is SNHLY and CDR2 is FYNNEI. The CDR3: CASSSGAATNEKLFF. The CDR3 coding sequence is TGTGCCAGCAGTTCGGGAGCGGCAACTAATGAAAAACTGTTTTTT.

This clonotype was observed many times. The chain is built from TRBV20-1 and TRBJ1-2, with D possibly matching TRBD1 (6 bases). CDR1 and CDR2 from the germline V gene are DFQATT and SNEGSKA (reference sequence). V shed 5 bases and J shed 4 bases, with 11 bases lying between them. The CDR3 sequence is 12 residues long. The CDR3 loop is CSASGQFYGYTF. The DNA of the CDR3 is TGCAGTGCTTCTGGACAGTTCTATGGCTACACCTTC.

This clonotype has at least ten counts. The rearrangement links TRBV12-3 or TRBV12-4 to TRBJ1-3; possible D gene TRBD1, 6 bases. This CDR3 has 14 residues. Trimming shortened V by 5 bases and J by 8 bases, and 16 bases separated the two germline ends. The CDR3 nucleotides read TGTGCCAGCAGTCCAACAGGGACCCCGGACACCATATATTTT. Translating it yields CASSPTGTPDTIYF.

This clonotype was seen many times. This rearrangement joins TRBV7-6 to TRBJ2-3, with TRBD1 as a possible D gene (5 bases). Germline V CDR1 and CDR2: SGHVS, FNYEAQ. This CDR3 is built from 15 residues. Trimming removed 8 bases at V and 0 bases at J, with 15 bases between. The chain's CDR3 is CASQQGRPSTDTQYF. As DNA, the CDR3 is TGTGCCAGCCAGCAGGGTAGGCCTAGCACAGATACGCAGTATTTT.

On this clonotype: One base away lies a much larger clone, so this may be a sequencing read error. The CDR3: CSARGIEGNRPQHF. CDR3 sequence (DNA): TGCAGTGCTAGAGGAATTGAAGGTAATCGGCCCCAGCATTTT. J is TRBJ1-5 and V is TRBV20-1; no clear D. There are 14 residues in the CDR3. Per the germline V gene, CDR1 is DFQATT and CDR2 is SNEGSKA (reference sequence).

The CDR3 DNA reads TGTGCTCCCATCTTAACTAGCGGGGGCAAAGAGACCCAGTACTTC. It translates to CAPILTSGGKETQYF. The gene calls are TRBV7-9 and TRBJ2-5; 11 nucleotides line up with TRBD2. The CDR3 is 15 amino acids. Germline V gene sequence: CDR1 SEHNR, CDR2 FQNEAQ (reference sequence).

This clonotype was observed many times. This chain connects TRBV7-8 to TRBJ1-5; D is ambiguous. Germline V gives CDR1 SGHVS, CDR2 FQNEAQ. The CDR3 extends over 16 amino acids. Trimming pared 5 bases from V and 2 bases from J, leaving 16 bases between. CDR3 residues: CASSPLAGSGNQPQHF. CDR3 DNA: TGTGCCAGCAGCCCCCTGGCCGGTTCGGGCAATCAGCCCCAGCATTTT.

The chain recombines TRBV11-2 with TRBJ2-5; TRBD2 aligns across 7 bases. The junction had 8 bases not matched to a gene; V was cut back by 8 bases and J by 2 bases. Germline-derived CDR1 and CDR2 are SGHAT and FQNNGV. This CDR3 comprises 14 residues. The CDR3 spells CASGKSGAQETQYF. The CDR3 DNA follows: TGTGCCAGCGGCAAAAGCGGGGCTCAAGAGACCCAGTACTTC.

This clonotype showed up just a few times. The chain combines TRBV29-1 with TRBJ2-7, with a tentative D call TRBD1 (5 bases). V lost 2 bases and J lost 5, with 7 bases in between. The CDR3 is 11 amino acids. Germline-derived CDR1 and CDR2 are SQVTM and ANQGSEA. This chain's CDR3 is CSVEQGDEQYF. The CDR3 DNA follows: TGCAGCGTTGAACAAGGGGACGAGCAGTACTTC.

A few counts support this clonotype. The chain employs TRBV20-1 and TRBJ1-3; 7 positions match TRBD1. Germline V lookup: CDR1 DFQATT, CDR2 SNEGSKA (reference sequence). Trimming cost V 6 bases and J 8 bases; bases outside gene matches: 4. The CDR3 covers 11 residues. The CDR3 coding sequence is TGCAGTGCACGACAGGGAGACACCATATATTTT. It codes for CSARQGDTIYF.

As to this clonotype: The junction shows a germline mismatch at one end, possibly a read error. J is TRBJ2-3 and V is TRBV7-7; 9 bases agree with TRBD2. This CDR3 comprises 15 residues. Germline CDR1 reads SSHAT; CDR2 reads FNYEAQ (reference sequence). CDR3 residues: CASSLEGGRADTQYF. In nucleotides, the CDR3 is TGTGCTAGCAGCTTAGAGGGCGGGAGGGCAGATACGCAGTATTTT.

A single count supports this clonotype. The genes are TRBV19 and TRBJ1-5; TRBD1 aligns across 8 bases. CDR3 length: 15 residues. Trimming took 6 bases from V and 16 from J; bases not matched to a gene: 20. Looked up from germline, CDR1 is LNHDA and CDR2 is SQIVND (reference sequence). The CDR3 region is CASSTIGQGNQPNHF. As DNA, the CDR3 is TGTGCCAGTAGCACAATCGGACAGGGCAATCAGCCCAATCATTTT.

The CDR3 region has the DNA TGTGCCAGCAGACCCACGGACAGGATGGGAGGCTACACCTTC. This encodes CASRPTDRMGGYTF. The chain couples TRBV28 to TRBJ1-2; 7 positions agree with TRBD1. The V and J ends lost 6 bases and 8 bases, in that order; junction bases with no gene match: 12. Germline V gene lookup returns CDR1 MDHEN and CDR2 SYDVKM. The CDR3 runs 14 residues.

This clonotype was detected only a few times. The chain recombines TRBV29-1 with TRBJ2-1; the D is unclear. This CDR3 has 11 residues. CDR1 is SQVTM and CDR2 is ANQGSEA in the germline V gene. V shed 7 bases and J shed 3 bases, with 7 bases lying between them. The CDR3 sequence: CSALVYNEQFF. CDR3 in DNA: TGCAGCGCCCTAGTCTACAATGAGCAGTTCTTC.

This chain joins TRBV10-3 and TRBJ2-7, with 8 bases fitting TRBD2. Judging by the DNA end, TRBJ2-1 fits better; the J call may be wrong. CDR1 is ENHRY, CDR2 SYGVKD, per germline. This CDR3 region has 15 residues. CDR3 protein: CAISDVGRAGIGQFF. In DNA, the CDR3 is TGTGCCATCAGTGACGTCGGGAGGGCCGGGATAGGGCAGTTCTTC.

On this clonotype itself: A much bigger clone sits one base away, suggesting this may be a read error. The V and J genes are TRBV4-3 and TRBJ2-7; unclear D gene. In germline, CDR1 is LGHNA, CDR2 YSLEER. The CDR3 is 13 residues long. CDR3 loop: CASGQDGSYEQYF. The CDR3 bases are TGCGCCAGCGGCCAAGACGGCTCCTACGAGCAGTACTTC.

The chain couples TRBV10-3 to TRBJ1-2; TRBD1 might be the D (6 bases). Germline loops: CDR1 ENHRY, CDR2 SYGVKD. Trimming left V 8 bases short and J 2 bases short, with 9 bases between. The CDR3 has 12 residues. CDR3 sequence (DNA): TGTGCCATCTCCGACAGGAACTATGGCTACACCTTC. Translated: CAISDRNYGYTF.